Shown below are 25 T cell receptor beta chains from a single sample sequenced in a study of shared clonotypes between healthy human individuals. Clones were read by immunoSEQ multiplex PCR, and TCRdb kept only the in-frame ones, dropping some. Of under 2,500,000 clones listed, under 97% are singletons. What was sequenced was naive CD4+ T cells sorted from blood. Subset: CD45RA+ positively selected. These receptors originate from a man younger than 30 in good health.

The DNA of the CDR3 is TGTGCCAGCTCGCTCCAGGGGGGCACTGAAGCTTTCTTT. Residues: CASSLQGGTEAFF. The chain combines TRBV18 with TRBJ1-1; 7 bases fit TRBD1. The CDR3 totals 13 residues. Per germline, CDR1 KGHSH and CDR2 LQKENI. V was pared by 6 bases and J by 4 bases, with 5 bases of the junction left unmatched.

This clone has only a few counts. V and J are TRBV6-6 and TRBJ1-2; D not certain. V was shortened by 6 bases and J by 6 bases, with 8 bases between the two germline ends. This CDR3 is built from 11 residues. From germline, CDR1 is MNHNY and CDR2 SVGAGI (reference sequence). DNA for the CDR3: TGTGCCAGCAGGGCGGAAGATGGCTACACCTTC. It is translated as CASRAEDGYTF.

The chain links TRBV15 to TRBJ2-7, with TRBD1 matching over 12 bases. The germline CDR1 and CDR2 sequences are LNHNV and YYDKDF (reference sequence). V lost 1 base and J lost 5; bases outside the gene matches: 3. The CDR3 runs to 15 residues. In DNA, the CDR3 is TGTGCCACCAGCAGAGGGGGACAGGGGGCTCACGAGCAGTACTTC. Amino acids: CATSRGGQGAHEQYF.

The chain is built from TRBV18 and TRBJ2-7; 7 positions agree with TRBD2. This CDR3 is 15 amino acids long. The J segment lost 3 bases and the V segment lost 3 bases, leaving 8 bases of the junction unmatched. In germline, CDR1 is KGHSH, CDR2 LQKENI. The CDR3 is CASSPMYGGDYEQYF. CDR3 nucleotide sequence: TGTGCCAGCTCACCCATGTATGGGGGGGACTACGAGCAGTACTTC.

The gene calls are TRBV10-3 and TRBJ1-3; 10 bases align to TRBD1. The CDR3 runs to 18 residues. The trim removed 0 bases at V and 1 base at J, leaving 6 bases unmatched. Germline values: CDR1 ENHRY, CDR2 SYGVKD. The CDR3 DNA reads TGTGCCATCAGTGAGTCGATAGGACAGGGGGTATCTGGAAACACCATATATTTT. Its translation: CAISESIGQGVSGNTIYF.

The gene calls are TRBV5-1 and TRBJ2-3; D is unclear. Deletions cut 2 bases from V and 4 bases from J, with 8 bases between. Germline CDR1 and CDR2: SGHRS and YFSETQ. This CDR3 has 13 residues. Written as DNA, the CDR3 is TGCGCCAGCAGCTTACAGCTTGCAGATACGCAGTATTTT. This codes for CASSLQLADTQYF.

In this sample, this clone turned up once. The CDR3, as DNA: TGTGCCAGCAGCGTACGGAGCGGGGGGTACCAAGAGACCCAGTACTTC. Residues: CASSVRSGGYQETQYF. V usage is TRBV9 and J usage is TRBJ2-5, with TRBD2 matching over 9 bases. Germline-derived CDR1 and CDR2 are SGDLS and YYNGEE. V shed 1 base, J shed 0 bases, and the junction held 4 bases outside the gene matches. The CDR3 sequence is 16 residues long.

The rearrangement uses TRBV5-1 and TRBJ2-7; D might be TRBD2 (5 bases). The germline CDR1 and CDR2 sequences are SGHRS and YFSETQ. Trimming cost V 0 bases and J 3 bases, with 10 bases left between them. The CDR3 sequence is 14 residues long. The CDR3 bases are TGCGCCAGCAGCTTGGTTAGCGAGGGCTACGAGCAGTACTTC. Its protein is CASSLVSEGYEQYF.

CDR3 DNA sequence: TGTGCCAGTAAATCCGGACAGTCTTATGGCTACACCTTC. This codes for CASKSGQSYGYTF. This chain joins TRBV19 and TRBJ1-2, with a weak D call TRBD1 (6 bases). The length of the CDR3 is 13 residues. V was trimmed by 7 bases and J by 5 bases, leaving 14 bases between them. The germline V gene encodes CDR1 LNHDA and CDR2 SQIVND (reference sequence).

The rearrangement links TRBV5-1 to TRBJ2-5, with D hard to call. V shed 4 bases and J shed 7 bases, with 17 bases lying between them. This CDR3 is 14 amino acids long. The germline V gene encodes CDR1 SGHRS and CDR2 YFSETQ. CDR3 protein: CASSAELGQSTQYF. The CDR3 bases are TGCGCCAGCAGCGCCGAATTGGGCCAATCGACCCAGTACTTC.

Comments on this clone: Other DNA sequences in this specimen translate into the identical CDR3. The V gene is TRBV6-5, the J gene TRBJ2-7; weak D call: TRBD1 (5 bases). The ends were cut back, 0 bases at V and 2 bases at J, with 11 bases in the middle. The CDR3 totals 15 residues. The germline CDR1 and CDR2 sequences are MNHEY and SVGAGI. The CDR3 spells CASSYSRQGTYEQYF. CDR3 bases: TGTGCCAGCAGTTACTCGAGGCAGGGAACCTACGAGCAGTACTTC.

This clone was picked up one time. V is TRBV7-3 and J is TRBJ2-1; 10 bases fit TRBD2. V lost 1 base to trimming and J lost 0 bases; unmatched junction nucleotides: 6. This CDR3 is 18 amino acids long. CDR1 and CDR2 (germline): SGHTA, FQGTGA. The CDR3, as DNA: TGTGCCAGCAGCTTAAAGCCACTAGCGGGGAGCTCCTACAATGAGCAGTTCTTC. Protein sequence: CASSLKPLAGSSYNEQFF.

The CDR3 region has the DNA TGTGCCAGCAGCTTAAGGTTGAGTGAGCAGTACTTC. Translation: CASSLRLSEQYF. V usage is TRBV7-9 and J usage is TRBJ2-7; no clear D. V was pared by 2 bases and J by 7 bases, with 9 bases between. This CDR3 contains 12 residues. The V gene's germline CDR1 is SEHNR and CDR2 FQNEAQ (reference sequence).

The chain carries TRBV2 and TRBJ2-2, with 11 bases identical to TRBD2. This CDR3 spans 17 amino acids. V shed 4 bases, J shed 4 bases, and the junction held 8 bases outside the gene matches. The germline V gene encodes CDR1 SNHLY and CDR2 FYNNEI. In DNA form, the CDR3 reads TGTGCCAGCAGTGGAGGTAGCGGGGGGGCGACCACCGGGGAGCTGTTTTTT. Translation gives CASSGGSGGATTGELFF. Based on the CDR3 plus reference TRBV2 and TRBJ2-2, the full variable domain is EPEVTQTPSHQVTQMGQEVILRCVPISNHLYFYWYRQILGQKVEFLVSFYNNEISEKSEIFDDQFSVERPDGSNFTLKIRSTKLEDSAMYFCASSGGSGGATTGELFFGEGSRLTVL.

The V call is TRBV7-9, the J call TRBJ2-2; tentatively, D is TRBD1 (6 bases). The CDR3 contains 15 residues. In germline, CDR1 is SEHNR, CDR2 FQNEAQ (reference sequence). Trimming stripped 9 bases from V and 1 base from J, with 15 bases between. This chain's CDR3 is CARGPGTQNTGELFF. The CDR3 DNA reads as TGTGCCAGGGGCCCCGGGACACAGAACACCGGGGAGCTGTTTTTT.

V and J are TRBV5-6 and TRBJ1-1, with a possible D match to TRBD1 (5 bases). CDR1 is SGHDT and CDR2 is YYEEEE in the germline V gene. Trimming pared 4 bases from V and 4 bases from J, leaving 17 bases between. The CDR3 has 15 amino acids. The CDR3 DNA sequence: TGTGCCAGCAGCCGGGGCTTGGGGGGTGGCACTGAAGCTTTCTTT. Its protein product is CASSRGLGGGTEAFF.

J is TRBJ1-6 and V is TRBV19; 10 bases are a match to TRBD1. Germline CDR1 reads LNHDA; CDR2 reads SQIVND (reference sequence). Trimming removed 5 bases from V and 10 bases from J; junction bases left unmatched: 11. This CDR3 contains 16 residues. CDR3 in amino acids: CASSLREGQGTSPLHF. The CDR3 coding sequence is TGTGCCAGTAGTCTCCGTGAGGGACAGGGGACCTCACCCCTCCACTTT.

This CDR3 reads CASSTAGPQETQYF. CDR3 coding DNA: TGTGCCAGCAGTACCGCCGGGCCCCAAGAGACCCAGTACTTC. The chain recombines TRBV28 with TRBJ2-5; no clear D gene. CDR1 and CDR2 from the germline V gene are MDHEN and SYDVKM. V was cut by 5 bases and J by 1 base, with 11 bases left in between. The CDR3 has 14 residues.

In the case of this clone: Other nucleotide sequences from this sample produce the same CDR3. The chain carries TRBV4-1 and TRBJ2-3; 7 bases agree with TRBD1. Unmatched junction bases numbered 4, after V lost 1 base and J lost 3 bases. This CDR3 contains 15 residues. CDR1 MGHRA and CDR2 YSYEKL come from the germline V gene. The DNA for the CDR3 is TGCGCCAGCAGCCAAGGACAGGGTAAAACAGATACGCAGTATTTT. As protein: CASSQGQGKTDTQYF.

The chain links TRBV30 to TRBJ2-4; the match to TRBD1 covers 10 bases. Per germline, CDR1 GTSNPN and CDR2 SVGIG (reference sequence). The CDR3 loop spans 13 amino acids. V trimming: 3 bases; J trimming: 9 bases; junction bases outside the gene matches: 5. The CDR3, as DNA: TGTGCCTGGAGCGGGACAGGGGCGGGCATTCAGTACTTC. Protein sequence: CAWSGTGAGIQYF.

Here the CDR3 DNA reads TGCGCCAGCAGCCAGGTACTAGAAGGTCTAACCAAAAACATTCAGTACTTC. Translation: CASSQVLEGLTKNIQYF. The V call is TRBV4-1, the J call TRBJ2-4; possibly TRBD2 for D (5 bases). Germline CDR1 and CDR2: MGHRA and YSYEKL. Trimming stripped 3 bases from V and 2 bases from J, with 17 bases between. The CDR3 length is 17 residues.

V is TRBV6-5 and J is TRBJ1-1; the match to TRBD1 covers 9 bases. The germline gives CDR1 MNHEY, CDR2 SVGAGI. The ends lost 6 bases at V and 9 bases at J; junction bases unmatched: 11. CDR3 length: 14 amino acids. CDR3 coding DNA: TGTGCCAGCAGCCCCCTGGACAGGGGCCAAAAAGCTTTCTTT. Its translation: CASSPLDRGQKAFF.

On this clone: Other DNA sequences in this specimen translate into the identical CDR3. This chain uses TRBV6-5 with TRBJ2-7; 9 nucleotides align to TRBD1. Germline V gives CDR1 MNHEY, CDR2 SVGAGI. The CDR3 spans 14 residues. Trimming removed 4 bases from V and 2 bases from J; junction bases left unmatched: 3. CDR3 amino acids: CASSSGTGTYEQYF. The CDR3 DNA follows: TGTGCCAGCAGTTCTGGGACAGGGACCTACGAGCAGTACTTC.

This sequence joins TRBV30 and TRBJ2-4; the D gene is possibly TRBD1 (6 bases). The CDR3 consists of 14 residues. CDR1 GTSNPN and CDR2 SVGIG come from the germline V gene (reference sequence). Trimming removed 0 bases at V and 5 bases at J, with 11 bases between. The CDR3 loop reads CAWSVPGAENIQYF. CDR3 in DNA: TGTGCCTGGAGTGTCCCAGGGGCCGAAAACATTCAGTACTTC.

V and J are TRBV7-2 and TRBJ1-1; 7 positions agree with TRBD1. The CDR3 totals 15 residues. From germline, CDR1 is SGHTA and CDR2 FQGNSA. The V segment lost 2 bases and the J segment 2 bases; nucleotides outside the gene matches: 5. CDR3 in DNA: TGTGCCAGCAGCTTAAGAACAGGGGATAACACTGAAGCTTTCTTT. Its translation: CASSLRTGDNTEAFF.